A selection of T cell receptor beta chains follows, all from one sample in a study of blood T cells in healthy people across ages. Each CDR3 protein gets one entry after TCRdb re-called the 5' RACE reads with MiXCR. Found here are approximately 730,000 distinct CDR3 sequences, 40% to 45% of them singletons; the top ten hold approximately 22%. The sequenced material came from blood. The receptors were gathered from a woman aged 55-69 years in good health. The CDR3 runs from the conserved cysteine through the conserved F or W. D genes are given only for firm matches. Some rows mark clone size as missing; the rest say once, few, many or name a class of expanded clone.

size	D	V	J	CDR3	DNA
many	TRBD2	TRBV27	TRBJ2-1	CASSLSASGRREQFF	TGTGCCAGCAGTTTAAGTGCTAGCGGGAGAAGAGAGCAGTTCTTC
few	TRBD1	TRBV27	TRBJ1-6	CASSLSGGSSPLHF	TGTGCCAGCAGTTTGTCAGGGGGCAGTTCACCCCTCCACTTT
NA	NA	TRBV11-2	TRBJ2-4	CASSLEGSSNIQYF	TGTGCCAGCAGCTTAGAGGGCAGCTCTAACATTCAGTACTTC
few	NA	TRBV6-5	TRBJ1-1	CASNGRLNTEAFF	TGTGCCAGCAACGGACGGTTGAACACTGAAGCTTTCTTT
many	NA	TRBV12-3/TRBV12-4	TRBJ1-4	CASSSSDRPNEKLFF	TGTGCCAGCAGTTCCTCCGACAGACCTAATGAAAAACTGTTTTTT
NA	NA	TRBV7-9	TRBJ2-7	CASSFGHRDAYEQYF	TGTGCCAGCAGCTTTGGACACCGGGACGCCTACGAGCAGTACTTC
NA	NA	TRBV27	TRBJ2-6	CANKGHLAGANVLTF	TGTGCCAACAAGGGACACCTCGCTGGGGCCAACGTCCTGACTTTC
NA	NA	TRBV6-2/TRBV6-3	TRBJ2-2	CASSTARQAGELFF	TGTGCCAGCAGTACCGCCCGACAAGCCGGGGAGCTGTTTTTT
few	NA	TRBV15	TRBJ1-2	CATSRDLAGPGYTF	TGTGCCACCAGCAGAGATCTCGCAGGGCCGGGCTACACCTTC
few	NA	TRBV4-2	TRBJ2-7	CASSQNHDGPYEQYF	TGTGCCAGCAGCCAAAATCATGACGGACCCTACGAGCAGTACTTC
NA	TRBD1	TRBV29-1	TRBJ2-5	CSVVGGTGRETQYF	TGCAGCGTCGTTGGCGGGACAGGGAGGGAGACCCAGTACTTC
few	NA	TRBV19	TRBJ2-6	CASQRGGVRSGANVLTF	TGTGCCAGTCAGCGAGGAGGGGTTCGCTCTGGGGCCAACGTCCTGACTTTC
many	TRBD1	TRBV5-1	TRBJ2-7	CASSLDGQGTNEQYF	TGCGCCAGCAGCTTGGATGGACAGGGGACTAACGAGCAGTACTTC
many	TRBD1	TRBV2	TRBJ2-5	CASSQDRAEETQYF	TGTGCCAGCAGCCAGGACAGGGCCGAAGAGACCCAGTACTTC
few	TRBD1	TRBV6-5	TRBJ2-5	CASSYSIAGQGYQETQYF	TGTGCCAGCAGTTACTCGATAGCCGGACAGGGATACCAAGAGACCCAGTACTTC
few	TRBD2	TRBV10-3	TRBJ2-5	CAISGGLAGFREQYF	TGTGCCATCTCGGGGGGACTAGCGGGATTCAGGGAGCAGTACTTC
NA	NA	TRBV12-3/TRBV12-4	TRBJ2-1	CASSHHRDGNNEQFF	TGTGCCAGCAGCCACCACCGGGACGGCAACAATGAGCAGTTCTTC
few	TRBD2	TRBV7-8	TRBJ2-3	CASTFLVPRGGPTDTQYF	TGTGCCAGCACCTTCCTAGTCCCACGGGGGGGCCCTACAGATACGCAGTATTTT
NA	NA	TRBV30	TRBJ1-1	CAWSANTGNTEAFF	TGTGCCTGGAGTGCTAATACAGGGAACACTGAAGCTTTCTTT
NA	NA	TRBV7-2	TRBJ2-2	CASSTGPWESGELFF	TGTGCCAGCAGCACAGGACCCTGGGAGTCCGGGGAGCTGTTTTTT
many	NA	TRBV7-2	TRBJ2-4	CASSLEAGSQYF	TGTGCCAGCAGCTTAGAGGCGGGATCACAGTACTTC
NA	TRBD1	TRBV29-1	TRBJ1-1	CSSGTGGANTEAFF	TGCAGCTCCGGGACAGGGGGCGCGAACACTGAAGCTTTCTTT
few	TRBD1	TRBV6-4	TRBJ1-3	CASSETGNPGNTIYF	TGTGCCAGCAGCGAGACAGGGAACCCTGGAAACACCATATATTTT